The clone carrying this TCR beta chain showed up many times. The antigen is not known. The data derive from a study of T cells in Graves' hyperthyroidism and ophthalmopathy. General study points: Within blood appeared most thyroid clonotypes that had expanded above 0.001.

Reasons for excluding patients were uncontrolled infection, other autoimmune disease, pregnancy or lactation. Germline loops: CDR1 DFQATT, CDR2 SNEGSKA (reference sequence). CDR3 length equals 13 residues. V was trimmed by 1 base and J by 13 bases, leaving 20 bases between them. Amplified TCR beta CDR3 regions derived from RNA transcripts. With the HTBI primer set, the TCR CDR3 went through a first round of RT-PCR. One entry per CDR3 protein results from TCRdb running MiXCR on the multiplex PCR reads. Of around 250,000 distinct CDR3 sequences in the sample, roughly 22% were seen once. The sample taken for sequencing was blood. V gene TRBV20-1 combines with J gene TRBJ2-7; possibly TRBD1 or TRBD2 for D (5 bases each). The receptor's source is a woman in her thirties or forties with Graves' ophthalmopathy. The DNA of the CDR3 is TGCAGTGCTAGAGGTACCTTTGATGGGGACGACTACTTC. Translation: CSARGTFDGDDYF.